This TCR beta chain is from a study of T-cell memory formation after mild COVID-19. General study results and limits: Within pre-infection memory, some responding clones were found, suggesting cross-reactive memory joined.

TCRdb passed the 5' RACE reads through MiXCR, listing each CDR3 protein once. Among about half a million distinct CDR3 sequences, 18% were seen once, and the ten largest hold approximately 13%. V gave up 6 bases and J gave up 0 bases; unmatched junction bases: 5. The CDR3 has 15 residues. CDR1 and CDR2 (germline): MNHNS, SASEGT. Regarding this clonotype: Its antigen is as yet unknown.

The source of this sequence is an adult woman who had mild COVID-19 (a few samples of this study predate the infection). Cell type and time point are not known. Material: PBMCs or a T cell subset sorted from them (not recorded which). The chain has TRBV6-1 and TRBJ2-5, with 9 bases matching TRBD1. The CDR3 here is CASSGGQGNQETQYF. The CDR3 DNA reads TGTGCCAGCAGCGGGGGACAGGGCAACCAAGAGACCCAGTACTTC.